These 4 T cell receptor beta chains came from one sample sequenced in a study of blood T cell repertoires in COVID-19. Using immunoSEQ multiplex PCR, the repertoire was profiled, and TCRdb retains in-frame clones only, with some absent. In the table there are 380,000 or so clones, more than 80% of which are singletons. Specimen: peripheral blood. These receptors all stem from a man aged 35-49 years with acute or convalescent COVID-19.

The chain recombines TRBV18 with TRBJ2-7; 7 bases are shared with TRBD1. Trimming cost V 5 bases and J 2 bases; bases outside gene matches: 9. The CDR3 contains 15 residues. Germline lookup yields CDR1 KGHSH and CDR2 LQKENI. The CDR3 DNA is TGTGCCAGCTCAACACAGGGGCCCGGGCCCTACGAGCAGTACTTC. It is translated as CASSTQGPGPYEQYF. Full variable domain (remainder filled in from reference TRBV18 and TRBJ2-7): NAGVMQNPRHLVRRRGQEARLRCSPMKGHSHVYWYRQLPEEGLKFMVYLQKENIIDESGMPKERFSAEFPKEGPSILRIQQVVRGDSAAYFCASSTQGPGPYEQYFGPGTRLTVT.

This clone was observed a few times. The rearrangement links TRBV25-1 to TRBJ2-3; 7 bases fit TRBD2. Losses at the gene ends were 8 bases for V and 0 bases for J; bases not matched to a gene: 5. The CDR3 totals 14 residues. CDR1 and CDR2 (germline): MGHDK, SYGVNS. The CDR3 DNA reads as TGTGCCAGCTCTCTAGCGGAAAGCACAGATACGCAGTATTTT. Translation: CASSLAESTDTQYF.

The J gene is TRBJ2-7, the V gene TRBV7-6, with D perhaps matching TRBD2 (5 bases). The CDR3 contains 15 residues. Germline V gene data show CDR1 as SGHVS and CDR2 as FNYEAQ. V was trimmed by 0 bases and J by 1 base, leaving 10 bases between them. CDR3 in amino acids: CASSLAPSGSYEQYF. In DNA, the CDR3 is TGTGCCAGCAGCTTAGCACCGAGCGGATCCTACGAGCAGTACTTC.

This chain links TRBV28 with TRBJ1-2; 10 positions agree with TRBD1. The germline V gene encodes CDR1 MDHEN and CDR2 SYDVKM. With V trimmed by 7 bases and J by 0 bases, 8 bases remained unmatched. The CDR3 is made up of 16 amino acids. The CDR3 nucleotides read TGTGCCAGCAACCGGGACAGGGGACGTACTAACTATGGCTACACCTTC. Translating gives CASNRDRGRTNYGYTF.